The clone carrying this T cell receptor (beta chain) occurred many times. This sample stems from a study of T cells in Graves' hyperthyroidism and ophthalmopathy. Regions amplified from RNA transcripts were the TCR beta CDR3 regions. The primer set for the first-round RT-PCR of the TCR CDR3 was HTBI. TCRdb re-called the multiplex PCR reads through MiXCR, storing one row per CDR3 protein. The table lists about 350,000 distinct CDR3 sequences, 15% to 20% of them singletons, with around 15% in the top ten. The study excluded patients with uncontrolled infection, other autoimmune disease, pregnancy or lactation. The germline V gene has CDR1 SQVTM and CDR2 ANQGSEA. Trimming took off 4 bases at V and 0 bases at J, with 9 bases between the two ends. This CDR3 region has 13 residues.

The sequenced material came from blood. This sequence joins TRBV29-1 and TRBJ1-1; the D is unclear. The clonotype was recovered from a woman in her 40s with Graves' ophthalmopathy. CDR3 region: CSVAARMNTEAFF. DNA of the CDR3: TGCAGCGTTGCTGCTCGCATGAACACTGAAGCTTTCTTT.